Below are 7 T cell receptor beta chains sequenced from a single sample in a study of T cell responses to AZD1222 COVID-19 vaccine (dated by TCRdb to the early 2020s). The time point label, as the study defines it: about 28 days (+/-7) after the second vaccine dose. The library was obtained by the immunoSEQ multiplex PCR assay. TCRdb limited this immuneACCESS table to in-frame rearrangements with V and J called. A share of clones is missing; checked studies link under half to unresolved V genes, and the rest is unexplained. Counted in this sample were some 110,000 clones; about 91% of them appeared once. Roughly 1.5% of the sample belongs to the ten largest clones. The sample was peripheral blood, taken 28 days after the second AZD1222 dose. Source of these receptors: an adult who received the AZD1222 COVID-19 vaccine.

The chain couples TRBV27 to TRBJ2-1; TRBD1 might be the D (5 bases). CDR1 and CDR2 (germline): MNHEY, SMNVEV (reference sequence). The CDR3 runs 14 residues. The V end was cut by 6 bases, the J end by 9 bases, with 18 bases between. CDR3 sequence: CASSSFQGVLEQFF. The CDR3 coding sequence is TGTGCCAGCAGCTCCTTCCAAGGGGTGCTTGAGCAGTTCTTC.

The genes are TRBV13 and TRBJ2-3; D is ambiguous. Germline CDR1 reads PRHDT; CDR2 reads FYEKMQ (reference sequence). The CDR3 spans 13 residues. The V gene lost 5 bases and the J gene lost 3 bases, with 9 bases spanning the gap. CDR3 residues: CASSRIGTDTQYF. CDR3 coding DNA: TGTGCCAGCAGCCGAATTGGGACAGATACGCAGTATTTT.

The chain carries TRBV30 and TRBJ1-1; 9 bases line up with TRBD1. V trimming: 3 bases; J trimming: 3 bases; junction bases outside the gene matches: 17. The CDR3 loop spans 18 amino acids. Germline values: CDR1 GTSNPN, CDR2 SVGIG (reference sequence). DNA for the CDR3: TGTGCCTGGAGACGGACCGGGACAGGGATACAGGTATACACTGAAGCTTTCTTT. Its translation is CAWRRTGTGIQVYTEAFF.

V usage is TRBV27 and J usage is TRBJ2-1, with D maybe TRBD1 (5 bases). Per germline, CDR1 MNHEY and CDR2 SMNVEV (reference sequence). This CDR3 is built from 13 residues. Deletions cut 7 bases from V and 7 bases from J, with 14 bases between. CDR3 residues: CASTESRANEQFF. As DNA, the CDR3 is TGTGCCAGCACGGAGTCCAGGGCTAATGAGCAGTTCTTC.

As DNA, the CDR3 is TGTGCCAGCAGCTTAGCGGGACAGGATAAGGGCAATGAGCAGTTCTTC. Its protein product is CASSLAGQDKGNEQFF. The rearrangement joins TRBV11-3 to TRBJ2-1, with TRBD1 matching 8 bases. Germline V gene data show CDR1 as SGHNT and CDR2 as YENEEA. With 1 base clipped from V and 6 bases from J, the junction kept 8 bases outside the gene matches. The CDR3 runs 16 residues. The full variable domain, its missing parts supplied by reference TRBV11-3 and TRBJ2-1, is EAGVVQSPRYKIIEKKQPVAFWCNPISGHNTLYWYLQNLGQGPELLIRYENEEAVDDSQLPKDRFSAERLKGVDSTLKIQPAELGDSAVYLCASSLAGQDKGNEQFFGPGTRLTVL.

V and J are TRBV7-3 and TRBJ2-1; tentative D call: TRBD2 (5 bases). This CDR3 is built from 14 residues. CDR1 SGHTA and CDR2 FQGTGA come from the germline V gene. V lost 5 bases and J 0 bases, leaving 8 bases between the germline ends. The chain's CDR3 is CASSQGSSYNEQFF. CDR3 coding DNA: TGTGCCAGCAGCCAAGGGAGCTCCTACAATGAGCAGTTCTTC.

The CDR3: CAGGRDTEAFF. For the CDR3, the DNA is TGCGCAGGGGGCAGGGACACTGAAGCTTTCTTT. The chain uses TRBV29-1 and TRBJ1-1; TRBD1 matches 8 bases. Germline V gene lookup returns CDR1 SQVTM and CDR2 ANQGSEA. The CDR3 covers 11 residues.